This T cell receptor beta chain comes out of a study of cytomegalovirus exposure and HLA in healthy donors. Points from the study as a whole: Reported results showed that the classifier diagnosed cytomegalovirus status with high specificity and sensitivity. In vitro testing confirmed three CMV-associated chains as specific for CMV antigens. Later, an analysis found that TCR clusters from the first cohort tended to co-occur in the 120 validation repertoires.

The data were produced by immunoSEQ multiplex PCR, yet TCRdb's version contains in-frame clones alone and is incomplete. This table has 65,000 or so clones, approximately 94% appearing once. Germline V gene data show CDR1 as SQVTM and CDR2 as ANQGSEA. J lost 5 bases, V lost 5 bases, and 16 bases had no gene match. The CDR3 totals 17 residues. On this clone: Its antigen is as yet unknown.

Separate from the roughly 610-subject first cohort, the roughly 120-subject validation cohort was the one that the donors belonged to. The sample was PBMCs. The TCR comes from a man between 18 and 29 years old in good health and CMV-seropositive. V gene TRBV29-1 combines with J gene TRBJ2-7; 12 bases agree with TRBD1. The CDR3 DNA follows: TGCAGCGTTTTGGGACAGGGGGCAGTTCGCGTTTTGGACGAGCAGTACTTC. Encoded protein: CSVLGQGAVRVLDEQYF.